This T cell receptor beta chain was recorded in a study of neurological immune-mediated disorders. This clonotype has a count of ten or more. A single record per CDR3 protein comes from TCRdb applying MiXCR to the 5' RACE reads. The sample lists 25,000 to 35,000 distinct CDR3 sequences; roughly 15% were seen once. The germline CDR1 and CDR2 sequences are DFQATT and SNEGSKA (reference sequence). The CDR3 has 14 amino acids. V trimming: 1 base; J trimming: 4 bases; junction bases outside the gene matches: 4. As for time point: technical triplicate 2. The sorted libraries took 850,000 to 1,000,000 CD4+ or CD8+ T cells.

The sequence derives from a female donor with HTLV-1-associated myelopathy (HAM/TSP). The sequenced material came from CD4+ T cells from blood. This chain joins TRBV20-1 and TRBJ2-7; 10 bases map to TRBD2. CDR3 coding DNA: TGCAGTGCTAGAGGCAGCGGGAGGGTATACGAGCAGTACTTC. Translation: CSARGSGRVYEQYF.